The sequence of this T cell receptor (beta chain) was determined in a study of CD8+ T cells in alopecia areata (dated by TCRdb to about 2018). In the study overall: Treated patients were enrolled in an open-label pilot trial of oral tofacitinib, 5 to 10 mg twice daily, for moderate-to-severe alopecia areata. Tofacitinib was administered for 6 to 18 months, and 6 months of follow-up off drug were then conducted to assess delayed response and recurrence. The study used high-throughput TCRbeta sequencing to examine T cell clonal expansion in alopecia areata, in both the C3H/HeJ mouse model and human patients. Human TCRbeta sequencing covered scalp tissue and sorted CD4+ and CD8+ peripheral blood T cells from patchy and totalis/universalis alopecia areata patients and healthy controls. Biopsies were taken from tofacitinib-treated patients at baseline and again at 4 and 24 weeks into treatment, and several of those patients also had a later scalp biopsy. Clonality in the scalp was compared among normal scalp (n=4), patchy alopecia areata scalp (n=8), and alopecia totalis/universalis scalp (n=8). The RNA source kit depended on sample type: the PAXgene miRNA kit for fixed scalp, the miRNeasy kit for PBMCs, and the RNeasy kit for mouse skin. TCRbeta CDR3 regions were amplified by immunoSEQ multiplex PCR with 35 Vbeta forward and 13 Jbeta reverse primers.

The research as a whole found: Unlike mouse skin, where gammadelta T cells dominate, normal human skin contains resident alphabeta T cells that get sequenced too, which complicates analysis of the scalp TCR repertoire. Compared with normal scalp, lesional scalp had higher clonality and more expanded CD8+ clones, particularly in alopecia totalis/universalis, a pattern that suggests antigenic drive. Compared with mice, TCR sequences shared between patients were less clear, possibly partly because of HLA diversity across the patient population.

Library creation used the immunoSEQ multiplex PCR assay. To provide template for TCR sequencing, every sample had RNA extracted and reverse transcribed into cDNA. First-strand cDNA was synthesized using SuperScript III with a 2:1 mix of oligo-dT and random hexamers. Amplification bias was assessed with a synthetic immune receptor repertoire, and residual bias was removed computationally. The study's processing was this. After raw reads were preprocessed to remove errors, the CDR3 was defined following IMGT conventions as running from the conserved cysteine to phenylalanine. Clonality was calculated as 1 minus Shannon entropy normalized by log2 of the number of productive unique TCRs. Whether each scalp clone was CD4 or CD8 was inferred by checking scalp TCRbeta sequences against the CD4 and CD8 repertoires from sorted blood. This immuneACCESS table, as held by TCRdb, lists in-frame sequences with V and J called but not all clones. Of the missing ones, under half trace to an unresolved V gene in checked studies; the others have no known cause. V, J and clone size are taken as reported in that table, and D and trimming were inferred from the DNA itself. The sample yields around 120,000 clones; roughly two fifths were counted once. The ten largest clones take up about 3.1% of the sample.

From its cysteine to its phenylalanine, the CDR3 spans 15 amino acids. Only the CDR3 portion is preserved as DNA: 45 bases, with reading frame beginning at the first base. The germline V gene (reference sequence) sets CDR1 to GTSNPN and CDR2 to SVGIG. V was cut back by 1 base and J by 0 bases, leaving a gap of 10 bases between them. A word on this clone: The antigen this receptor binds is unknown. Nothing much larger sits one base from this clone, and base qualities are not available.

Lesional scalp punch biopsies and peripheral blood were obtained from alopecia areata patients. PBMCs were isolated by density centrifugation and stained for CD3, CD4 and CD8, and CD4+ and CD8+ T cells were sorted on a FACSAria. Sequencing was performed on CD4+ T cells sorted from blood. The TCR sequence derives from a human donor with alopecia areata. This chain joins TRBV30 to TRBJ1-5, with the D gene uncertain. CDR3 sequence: CAWSAARISNQPQHF. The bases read TGTGCCTGGAGTGCGGCAAGGATTAGCAATCAGCCCCAGCATTTT.